A selection of T cell receptor beta chains follows, all from one sample in a study of T-cell reconstitution after alpha-beta-depleted transplantation in children. TCRdb itself ran the PCR reads through MiXCR, one entry per CDR3 protein. In the table there are fewer than 550,000 distinct CDR3 sequences, over 9.5% of which are singletons. Sequenced material: PBMCs, taken before TCRalphabeta/CD19-depleted stem cell transplant. These receptors originate from a child aged 2 to 10 with inherited bone marrow failure, due to receive a stem cell transplant. The CDR3 runs from the conserved cysteine through the conserved F or W. Fields, in order: D gene, clone size, V gene, J gene, CDR3 DNA, CDR3 protein. The D gene is left open where the match is weak. The size entry is marked missing in some rows and otherwise reads once, few, many or a size class.

>TRBD2|many|TRBV6-5|TRBJ2-5
TGTGCCAGCAGTTACTACGCGGGAGTAGAGACCCAGTACTTC
CASSYYAGVETQYF
>-|many|TRBV5-1|TRBJ1-1
TGCGCCAGCAGCCAAATGGCCGGGAACACTGAAGCTTTCTTT
CASSQMAGNTEAFF
>-|few|TRBV4-3|TRBJ2-2
TGCGCCAGCAGCCAAGATCAGACCGGGACCTTAGCCGGGGAGCTGTTTTTT
CASSQDQTGTLAGELFF
>TRBD2|many|TRBV5-1|TRBJ2-7
TGTGCCAGCAGTTGGACTAGCGGTTACGAGCAGTACTTC
CASSWTSGYEQYF
>-|-|TRBV5-6|TRBJ2-5
TGTGCCAGCAGCCCCTCGAAGACCGGGACGATAAAGGAGACCCAGTACTTC
CASSPSKTGTIKETQYF
>TRBD2|-|TRBV20-1|TRBJ2-7
TGCAGTGCTAGAGGGGGCTTACTAGCGGGAGACGAGCAGTACTTC
CSARGGLLAGDEQYF
>-|many|TRBV7-8|TRBJ2-1
TGTGCCAGCAGCTTAGCCTACAATGGGCAGTTCTTC
CASSLAYNGQFF
>TRBD1|few|TRBV5-1|TRBJ1-4
TGCGCCAGCAGCCTAACAGGGGGCCATGAAAAACTGTTTTTT
CASSLTGGHEKLFF
>-|-|TRBV5-1|TRBJ2-3
TGCGCCAGCAGCTTGTCCTCCGGCTTCACAGATACGCAGTATTTT
CASSLSSGFTDTQYF
>TRBD1|many|TRBV15|TRBJ1-6
TGTGCCACCAGCAGAGATTCCGGGACAGGGTGGTCACCCCTCCACTTT
CATSRDSGTGWSPLHF
>-|many|TRBV12-3/TRBV12-4|TRBJ2-1
TGTGCCAGCAGTTACACTACCGCCCCCTACAATGAGCAGTTCTTC
CASSYTTAPYNEQFF
>-|-|TRBV20-1|TRBJ2-7
TGCAGTGCTGCAACGGGAGAATGGGTTCACGAGCAGTACTTC
CSAATGEWVHEQYF
>TRBD1|many|TRBV12-3/TRBV12-4|TRBJ2-1
TGTGCCAGCAGTCCCCGACAGGGGGCGCTCGGGAATGAGCAGTTCTTC
CASSPRQGALGNEQFF
>-|many|TRBV20-1|TRBJ2-7
TGCAGTGCTAGAGGTCGGCTATTGAACTACGAGCAGTACTTC
CSARGRLLNYEQYF
>-|many|TRBV20-1|TRBJ2-2
TGCAGTGCTAGCCGGGAGATTGGTGCCGGGGAGCTGTTTTTT
CSASREIGAGELFF
>TRBD1|many|TRBV28|TRBJ2-4
TGTGCCCGAATTGGGACAGAACCCAAAAACATTCAGTACTTC
CARIGTEPKNIQYF
>-|many|TRBV20-1|TRBJ2-1
TGCAGTGCTAGGGGTAGACTGGAATCACGTCATGAGCAGTTCTTC
CSARGRLESRHEQFF
>TRBD2|many|TRBV12-3/TRBV12-4|TRBJ2-2
TGTGCCAGCAGGGGACTAGCGGGAGTCACCGGGGAGCTGTTTTTT
CASRGLAGVTGELFF
>-|many|TRBV20-1|TRBJ2-2
TGCAGTGCCAGCCGACAGGAGGCCACCGGGGAGCTGTTTTTT
CSASRQEATGELFF
>-|many|TRBV7-9|TRBJ2-7
TGTGCCAGCAGCGCCCCCAGAACACTAGCCAGCGACGAGCAGTACTTC
CASSAPRTLASDEQYF
>-|many|TRBV29-1|TRBJ1-2
TGCAGCGTTACCGAAATGTCCGATTGGCGGGATGGCTACACCTTC
CSVTEMSDWRDGYTF
>-|many|TRBV5-1|TRBJ2-1
TGCGCCAGCAGCTCGTCAGACTCGGATTCGGATGAGCAGTTCTTC
CASSSSDSDSDEQFF
>-|many|TRBV7-2|TRBJ2-5
TGTGCCAGCAGCTTAGTCGTCGAACCGAGGGAGACCCAGTACTTC
CASSLVVEPRETQYF
>TRBD2|many|TRBV20-1|TRBJ2-5
TGCAGTGCTAACAACCCTATCAGCGGGACCCAAGAGACCCAGTACTTC
CSANNPISGTQETQYF
>-|many|TRBV4-3|TRBJ2-5
TGCGCCAGCAGCCAAGGATCCGGGAGAGGGGAGACCCAGTACTTC
CASSQGSGRGETQYF
>TRBD2|many|TRBV7-8|TRBJ2-5
TGTGCCAGCAGCTCCCTAGCGGGGGTCCAAGAGACCCAGTACTTC
CASSSLAGVQETQYF
>-|many|TRBV4-2|TRBJ2-2
TGTGCCAGCAGCCAGACGTCAGGAGAAAACACCGGGGAGCTGTTTTTT
CASSQTSGENTGELFF